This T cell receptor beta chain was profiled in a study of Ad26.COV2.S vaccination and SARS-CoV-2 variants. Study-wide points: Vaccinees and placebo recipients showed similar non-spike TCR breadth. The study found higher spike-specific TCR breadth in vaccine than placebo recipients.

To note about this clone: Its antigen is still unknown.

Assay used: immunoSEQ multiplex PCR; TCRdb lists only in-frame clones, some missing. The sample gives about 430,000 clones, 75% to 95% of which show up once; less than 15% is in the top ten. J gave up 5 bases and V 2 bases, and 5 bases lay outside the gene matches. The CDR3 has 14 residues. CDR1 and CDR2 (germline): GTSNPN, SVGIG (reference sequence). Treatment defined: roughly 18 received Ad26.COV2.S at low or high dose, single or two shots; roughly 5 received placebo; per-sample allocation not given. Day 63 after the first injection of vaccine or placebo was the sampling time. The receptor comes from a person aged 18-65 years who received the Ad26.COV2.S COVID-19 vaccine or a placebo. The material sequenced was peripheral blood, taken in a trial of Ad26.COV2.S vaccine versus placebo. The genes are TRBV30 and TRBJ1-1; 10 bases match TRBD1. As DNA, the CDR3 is TGTGCCTGGAGTCCCGGGACAGGGGTGACTGAAGCTTTCTTT. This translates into CAWSPGTGVTEAFF.